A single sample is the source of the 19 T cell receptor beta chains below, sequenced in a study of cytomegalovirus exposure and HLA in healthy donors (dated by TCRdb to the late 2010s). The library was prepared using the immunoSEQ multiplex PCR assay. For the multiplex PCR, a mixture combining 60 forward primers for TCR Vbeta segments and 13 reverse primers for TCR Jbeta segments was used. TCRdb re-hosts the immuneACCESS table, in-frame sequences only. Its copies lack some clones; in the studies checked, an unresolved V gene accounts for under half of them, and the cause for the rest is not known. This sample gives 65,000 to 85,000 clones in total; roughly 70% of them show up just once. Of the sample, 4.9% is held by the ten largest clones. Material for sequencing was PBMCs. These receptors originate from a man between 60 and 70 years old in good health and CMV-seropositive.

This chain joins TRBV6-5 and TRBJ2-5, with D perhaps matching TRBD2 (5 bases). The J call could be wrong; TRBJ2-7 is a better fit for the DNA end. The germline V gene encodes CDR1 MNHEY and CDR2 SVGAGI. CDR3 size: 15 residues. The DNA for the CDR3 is TGTGCCAGCAGTTACTCGACCCGCGGGTACCACGAGCAGTACTTC. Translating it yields CASSYSTRGYHEQYF.

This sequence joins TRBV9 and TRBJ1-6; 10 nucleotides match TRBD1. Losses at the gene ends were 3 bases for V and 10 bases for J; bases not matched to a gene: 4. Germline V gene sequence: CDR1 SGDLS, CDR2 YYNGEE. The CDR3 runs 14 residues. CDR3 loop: CASSAGQGLSPLHF. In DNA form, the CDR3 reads TGTGCCAGCAGCGCGGGACAGGGGTTATCACCCCTCCACTTT.

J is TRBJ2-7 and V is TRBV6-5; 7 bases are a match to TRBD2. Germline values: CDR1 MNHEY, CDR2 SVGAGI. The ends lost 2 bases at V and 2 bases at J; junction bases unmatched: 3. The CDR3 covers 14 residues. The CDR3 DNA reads TGTGCCAGCAGTTACAGGGAGGGAACCTACGAGCAGTACTTC. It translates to CASSYREGTYEQYF.

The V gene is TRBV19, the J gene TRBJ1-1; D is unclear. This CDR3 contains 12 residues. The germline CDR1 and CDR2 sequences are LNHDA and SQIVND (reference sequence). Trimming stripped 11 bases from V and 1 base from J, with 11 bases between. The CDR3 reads CASTHGNTEAFF. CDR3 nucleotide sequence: TGTGCCTCCACCCACGGGAACACTGAAGCTTTCTTT. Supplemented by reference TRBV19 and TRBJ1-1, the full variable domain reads DGGITQSPKYLFRKEGQNVTLSCEQNLNHDAMYWYRQDPGQGLRLIYYSQIVNDFQKGDIAEGYSVSREKKESFPLTVTSAQKNPTAFYLCASTHGNTEAFFGQGTRLTVV.

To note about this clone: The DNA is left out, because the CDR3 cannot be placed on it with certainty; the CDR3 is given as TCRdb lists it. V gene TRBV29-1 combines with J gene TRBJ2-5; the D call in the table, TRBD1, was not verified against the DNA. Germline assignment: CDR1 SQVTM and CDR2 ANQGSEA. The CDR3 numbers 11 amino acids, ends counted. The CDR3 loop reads CSVGPGTPSYF.

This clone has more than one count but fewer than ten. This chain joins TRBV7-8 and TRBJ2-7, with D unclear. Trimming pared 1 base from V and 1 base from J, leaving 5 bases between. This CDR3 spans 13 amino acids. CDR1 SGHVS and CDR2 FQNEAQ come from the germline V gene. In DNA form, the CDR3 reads TGTGCCAGCAGCTTAGGCAGGTCCTACGAGCAGTACTTC. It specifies CASSLGRSYEQYF. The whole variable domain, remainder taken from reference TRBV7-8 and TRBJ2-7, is GAGVSQSPRYKVAKRGQDVALRCDPISGHVSLFWYQQALGQGPEFLTYFQNEAQLDKSGLPSDRFFAERPEGSVSTLKIQRTQQEDSAVYLCASSLGRSYEQYFGPGTRLTVT.

The CDR3: CASSELRASETQYF. CDR3 nucleotides: TGTGCCAGCAGTGAGTTGAGGGCCAGCGAGACCCAGTACTTC. The V and J genes are TRBV2 and TRBJ2-5; the D gene is possibly TRBD2 (5 bases). This CDR3 has 14 amino acids. The V end lost 3 bases, the J end lost 5 bases, and 13 bases lay between the germline ends. CDR1 is SNHLY, CDR2 FYNNEI, per germline.

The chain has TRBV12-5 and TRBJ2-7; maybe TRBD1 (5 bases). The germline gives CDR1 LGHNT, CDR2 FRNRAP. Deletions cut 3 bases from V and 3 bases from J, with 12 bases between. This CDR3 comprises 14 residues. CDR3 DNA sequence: TGTGCTAGTGGTTTCGGACCAGGGTTCTACGAGCAGTACTTC. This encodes CASGFGPGFYEQYF.

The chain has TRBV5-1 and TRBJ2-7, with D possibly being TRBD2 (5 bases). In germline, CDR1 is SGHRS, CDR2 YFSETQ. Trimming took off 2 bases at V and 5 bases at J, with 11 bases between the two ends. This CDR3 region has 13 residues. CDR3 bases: TGCGCCAGCAGCTTAGCTGAGGGCAACGAGCAGTACTTC. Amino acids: CASSLAEGNEQYF.

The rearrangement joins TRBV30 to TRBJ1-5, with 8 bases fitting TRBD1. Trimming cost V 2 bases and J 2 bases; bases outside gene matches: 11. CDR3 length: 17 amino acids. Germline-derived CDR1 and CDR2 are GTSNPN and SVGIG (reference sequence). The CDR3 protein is CAWSSGTGGGGNQPQHF. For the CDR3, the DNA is TGTGCCTGGAGTTCCGGGACAGGCGGCGGGGGCAATCAGCCCCAGCATTTT.

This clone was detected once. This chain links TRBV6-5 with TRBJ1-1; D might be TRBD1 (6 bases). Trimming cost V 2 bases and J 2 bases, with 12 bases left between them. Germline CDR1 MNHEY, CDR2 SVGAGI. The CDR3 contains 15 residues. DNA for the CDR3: TGTGCCAGCAGTTACCAGGGGCGCATTAACACTGAAGCTTTCTTT. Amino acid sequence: CASSYQGRINTEAFF.

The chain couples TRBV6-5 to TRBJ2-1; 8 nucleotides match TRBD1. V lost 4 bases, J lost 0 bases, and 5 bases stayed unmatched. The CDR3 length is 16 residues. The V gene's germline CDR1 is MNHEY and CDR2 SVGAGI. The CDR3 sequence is CASSLSGGYSYNEQFF. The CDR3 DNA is TGTGCCAGCAGTTTATCAGGGGGCTACTCCTACAATGAGCAGTTCTTC.

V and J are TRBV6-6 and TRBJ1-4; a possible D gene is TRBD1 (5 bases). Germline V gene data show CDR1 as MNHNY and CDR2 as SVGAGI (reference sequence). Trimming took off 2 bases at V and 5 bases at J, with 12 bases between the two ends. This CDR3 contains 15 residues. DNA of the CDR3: TGTGCCAGCAGTTACCAGGGAACACAAAATGAAAAACTGTTTTTT. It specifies CASSYQGTQNEKLFF.

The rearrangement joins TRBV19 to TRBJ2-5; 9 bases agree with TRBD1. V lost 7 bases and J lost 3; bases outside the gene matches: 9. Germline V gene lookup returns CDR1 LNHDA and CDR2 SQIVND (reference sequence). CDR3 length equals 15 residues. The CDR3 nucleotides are TGTGCCAGTACCTTAGACAGGGGGAACGAAGAGACCCAGTACTTC. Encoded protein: CASTLDRGNEETQYF.

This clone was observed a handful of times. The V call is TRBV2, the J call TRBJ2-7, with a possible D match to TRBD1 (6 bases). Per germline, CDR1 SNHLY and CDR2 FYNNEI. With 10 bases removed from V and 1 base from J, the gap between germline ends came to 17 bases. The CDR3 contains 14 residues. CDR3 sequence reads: CATRERTESYEQYF. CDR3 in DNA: TGTGCCACCAGGGAAAGGACAGAGTCCTACGAGCAGTACTTC.

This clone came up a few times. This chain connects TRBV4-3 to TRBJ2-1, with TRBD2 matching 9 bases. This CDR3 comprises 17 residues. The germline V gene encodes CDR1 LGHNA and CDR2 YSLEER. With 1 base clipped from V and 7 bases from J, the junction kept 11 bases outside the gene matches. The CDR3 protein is CASSQVPRGGGGNEQFF. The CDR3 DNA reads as TGCGCCAGCAGCCAAGTACCCCGCGGGGGGGGCGGGAATGAGCAGTTCTTC.

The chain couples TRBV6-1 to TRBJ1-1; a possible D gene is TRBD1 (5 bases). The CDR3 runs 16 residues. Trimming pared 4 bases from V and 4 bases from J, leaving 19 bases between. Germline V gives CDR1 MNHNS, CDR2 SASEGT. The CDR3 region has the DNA TGTGCCAGCAGTGGGCCGCTTAGTTCGGGGGGCACTGAAGCTTTCTTT. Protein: CASSGPLSSGGTEAFF.

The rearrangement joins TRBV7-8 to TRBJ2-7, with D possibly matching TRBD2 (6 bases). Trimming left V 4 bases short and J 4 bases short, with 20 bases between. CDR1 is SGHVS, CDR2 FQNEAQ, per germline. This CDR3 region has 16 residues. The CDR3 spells CASSSGTGASEYEQYF. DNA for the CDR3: TGTGCCAGCAGCTCGGGAACTGGGGCTAGCGAGTACGAGCAGTACTTC.

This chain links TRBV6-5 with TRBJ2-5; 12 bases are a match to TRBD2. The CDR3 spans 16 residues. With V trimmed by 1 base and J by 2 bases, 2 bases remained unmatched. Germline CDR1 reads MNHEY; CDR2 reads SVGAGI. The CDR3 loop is CASSYLTSGGQETQYF. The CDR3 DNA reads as TGTGCCAGCAGTTACTTGACTAGCGGGGGTCAAGAGACCCAGTACTTC.